This record covers a single T cell receptor beta chain. Its binding antigen is unknown. One base away there is no much larger clone; base qualities are not given. This record comes from a study of T cell responses to AZD1222 COVID-19 vaccine (dated by TCRdb to about 2021). At the level of the whole study: TCR sequencing covered roughly 230 trial participants: some 210 given two doses of AZD1222 and 26 given two doses of MenACWY control vaccine. Trial participants were enrolled by age into subgroups of 18-55, 56-69 and 70-plus years, and 148, 28 and 57 TCR-sequenced participants, respectively, were included in these subgroups. Here is what the overall study found, with its caveats: In the small 56-69-year group, the increase in depth fell short of significance, most likely because of low power. Because no day 14 peak-response samples were available, repertoires were characterized only after the peak T cell response. Most participants were white British and females outnumbered males, and the authors suggested that clonal diversity may have been underestimated. The whole spike protein was spanned by vaccine-associated CD4 TCRs, and dominant responses were seen in regions 160-218 and 743-854. Conclusions about previously exposed vaccinees are limited, since just a handful of AZD1222 recipients were seropositive for SARS-CoV-2 at baseline. Reportedly, almost half of the unique spike-specific TCRs recognized epitopes lying outside the regions that are mutated in the B.1.351 and B.1.1.7 variants. Spike-specific TCR breadth and depth rose significantly after two AZD1222 doses compared with day 0 and with MenACWY recipients.

According to the study, the label for this sample's time point signals: about 28 days (+/-7) after the second vaccine dose. AZD1222 recipients whose second dose came at about 4 weeks and those whose second dose came at about 12 weeks were combined into one group, since spike-specific TCR depth and breadth did not differ between the two schedules. Samples from vaccinated people were obtained from the UK trials COV001 and COV002, which included a single-blind randomized controlled phase 2/3 trial of AZD1222 (ChAdOx1 nCoV-19) in healthy adults. For TCRbeta chain sequencing, PBMC samples from trial participants were taken at day 0 and at day 28 after the second dose. CDR1 is given as SGHTA and CDR2 as FQGNSA, both from the germline V gene. The CDR3, from cysteine to phenylalanine, totals 13 residues. Only CDR3 DNA is held: 39 bases, read in frame from base 1. V loses 2 bases of germline sequence and J loses 8 bases, and the interval between the two ends is 12 bases.

The CDR3 regions of human TCRbeta chains were subjected to immunosequencing. Per the source publication's procedure: Repertoire TCRs were matched against a reference library of SARS-CoV-2-specific TCRs generated with the MIRA antigen-specificity platform. Breadth meant the fraction of unique TCRs that were SARS-CoV-2-associated, whereas depth meant the fraction of total T cells that were SARS-CoV-2-associated. Using the MIRA data, each spike-specific TCR was mapped to the spike region that the TCR reacts to and placed in a CD4 or CD8 class. Log10-transformed breadth and depth values were compared by one-way ANOVA with Sidak's multiple comparisons tests. TCRdb re-hosts the immuneACCESS table, in-frame sequences only. Its copies lack some clones; in the studies checked, an unresolved V gene accounts for under half of them, and the cause for the rest is not known. That table gives V, J and clone size, and the DNA gave D and trimming. The table for this sample lists 100,000 to 140,000 clones; approximately 90% of them were counted only once. Under 9.5% of the sample is in the top ten clones.

Sequences were derived from peripheral blood, sampled 28 days after the second AZD1222 dose. The V and J segments used are TRBV7-2 and TRBJ1-1, with the D gene too uncertain to name. This clonotype originated in an adult who received the AZD1222 COVID-19 vaccine. The encoded CDR3 is CASSLRERGEAFF. The bases read TGTGCCAGCAGCTTAAGGGAACGCGGGGAAGCTTTCTTT.